A single sample gave rise to the 21 T cell receptor beta chains below, sequenced in a study of control samples from healthy donors and cancer patients. Assay: immunoSEQ multiplex PCR; the TCRdb copy retains only in-frame clones and omits some. The data hold 400,000 to 450,000 clones, with 75% to 95% observed a single time. Sequenced input: PBMCs. Receptors originate from a middle-aged man with head and neck cancer.

The rearrangement links TRBV28 to TRBJ2-7, with 13 bases identical to TRBD2. The CDR3 loop spans 19 amino acids. The germline V gene has CDR1 MDHEN and CDR2 SYDVKM. V shed 5 bases and J 1 base; nucleotides not matched to a gene: 14. CDR3 bases: TGTGCCAGCAGTGCAACCCCCGGGACTAGCGGGACACTATCCTACGAGCAGTACTTC. Protein: CASSATPGTSGTLSYEQYF.

This rearrangement joins TRBV4-3 to TRBJ2-1; the D is unclear. Trimming shortened V by 0 bases and J by 6 bases, and 12 bases separated the two germline ends. Looked up from germline, CDR1 is LGHNA and CDR2 is YSLEER. The CDR3 totals 15 residues. CDR3 nucleotides: TGCGCCAGCAGCCAAGAAGAAGCCAGAAGCAATGAGCAGTTCTTC. It specifies CASSQEEARSNEQFF.

Only a few counts were recorded for this clone. The chain links TRBV7-3 to TRBJ2-5; D is uncertain. This CDR3 contains 13 residues. Germline values: CDR1 SGHTA, CDR2 FQGTGA. Trimming left V 4 bases short and J 5 bases short, with 11 bases between. The CDR3 reads CASSSSFGETQYF. CDR3 DNA: TGTGCCAGCAGCTCCAGTTTCGGGGAGACCCAGTACTTC.

CDR3 protein: CASSLRRGEGLGNQPQHF. DNA of the CDR3: TGCGCCAGCAGCTTGCGAAGGGGTGAGGGCTTGGGCAATCAGCCCCAGCATTTT. V gene TRBV5-1 combines with J gene TRBJ1-5; tentatively, D is TRBD1 (5 bases). Germline V gene data show CDR1 as SGHRS and CDR2 as YFSETQ. V gave up 1 base and J gave up 2 bases, with 19 bases separating them. The CDR3 is 18 amino acids.

The V gene is TRBV15, the J gene TRBJ1-6; D gene ambiguous. CDR1 LNHNV and CDR2 YYDKDF come from the germline V gene (reference sequence). V was cut by 6 bases and J by 10 bases, with 13 bases left in between. This CDR3 has 13 residues. CDR3 protein: CATSPRLGSPLHF. The CDR3 DNA sequence: TGTGCCACCAGTCCCCGGCTCGGGTCACCCCTCCACTTT.

The chain links TRBV19 to TRBJ1-1, with D unresolved. V lost 6 bases to trimming and J lost 1 base, with 3 bases between them. This CDR3 has 11 residues. The V gene's germline CDR1 is LNHDA and CDR2 SQIVND (reference sequence). The DNA for the CDR3 is TGTGCCAGTAGCCAGAACACTGAAGCTTTCTTT. As protein: CASSQNTEAFF. The whole variable domain, remainder taken from reference TRBV19 and TRBJ1-1, is DGGITQSPKYLFRKEGQNVTLSCEQNLNHDAMYWYRQDPGQGLRLIYYSQIVNDFQKGDIAEGYSVSREKKESFPLTVTSAQKNPTAFYLCASSQNTEAFFGQGTRLTVV.

The chain is built from TRBV5-8 and TRBJ1-1; possible D gene TRBD1, 5 bases. V lost 2 bases and J lost 9, with 8 bases in between. The CDR3 extends over 11 amino acids. Germline CDR1 is SGHTS and CDR2 is YDEGEE. This CDR3 reads CASSLGVKAFF. The CDR3 DNA follows: TGTGCCAGCAGCTTAGGGGTCAAAGCTTTCTTT.

The V gene is TRBV19, the J gene TRBJ2-7; D is possibly TRBD1 (6 bases). Germline assignment: CDR1 LNHDA and CDR2 SQIVND (reference sequence). The CDR3 spans 14 residues. Deletions cut 6 bases from V and 4 bases from J, with 16 bases between. The CDR3: CASSRSPGEYEQYF. CDR3 coding DNA: TGTGCCAGTAGCCGATCCCCAGGGGAATACGAGCAGTACTTC.

CDR3 coding DNA: TGTGCCAGCAGCTCGGGACCCACGAGCACAGATACGCAGTATTTT. It encodes CASSSGPTSTDTQYF. The chain couples TRBV11-3 to TRBJ2-3; D is possibly TRBD1 or TRBD2 (5 bases each). CDR1 and CDR2 (germline): SGHNT, YENEEA. There are 15 residues in the CDR3. Deletions cut 4 bases from V and 0 bases from J, with 11 bases between.

V gene TRBV28 combines with J gene TRBJ1-6, with 7 bases that match TRBD1. Germline CDR1 MDHEN, CDR2 SYDVKM. The CDR3 is 14 residues long. V shed 4 bases, J shed 9 bases, and the junction held 6 bases outside the gene matches. The CDR3 DNA follows: TGTGCCAGCAGTTCGACAGGGATGGGTTCACCCCTCCACTTT. Residues: CASSSTGMGSPLHF.

The rearrangement links TRBV27 to TRBJ2-1, with D maybe TRBD1 (5 bases). The CDR3 loop spans 15 amino acids. V lost 5 bases and J 1 base, leaving 12 bases between the germline ends. In germline, CDR1 is MNHEY, CDR2 SMNVEV (reference sequence). The CDR3 coding sequence is TGTGCCAGCAGTCTCCAGGGAACGTCCTACAATGAGCAGTTCTTC. It translates to CASSLQGTSYNEQFF.

CDR3 residues: CASSLRTTQTYEQYF. DNA for the CDR3: TGTGCCAGCAGCTTAAGGACCACTCAAACCTACGAGCAGTACTTC. The chain combines TRBV13 with TRBJ2-7; D uncertain. Germline-derived CDR1 and CDR2 are PRHDT and FYEKMQ (reference sequence). Trimming removed 2 bases from V and 2 bases from J, with 13 bases in between. The CDR3 sequence is 15 residues long.

This sequence joins TRBV18 and TRBJ1-2; D is undetermined. This CDR3 is built from 13 residues. Germline lookup yields CDR1 KGHSH and CDR2 LQKENI. With 3 bases removed from V and 8 bases from J, the gap between germline ends came to 13 bases. As DNA, the CDR3 is TGTGCCAGCTCACCTTCCGGCGTGGAGGGCTACACCTTC. Protein: CASSPSGVEGYTF. The variable domain in full, completed from reference TRBV18 and TRBJ1-2, reads NAGVMQNPRHLVRRRGQEARLRCSPMKGHSHVYWYRQLPEEGLKFMVYLQKENIIDESGMPKERFSAEFPKEGPSILRIQQVVRGDSAAYFCASSPSGVEGYTFGSGTRLTVV.

This clone has a single count. The chain uses TRBV2 and TRBJ1-4; D may be TRBD1 (5 bases). Trimming took 6 bases from V and 8 from J, leaving 10 bases between them. Germline lookup yields CDR1 SNHLY and CDR2 FYNNEI. This CDR3 spans 12 amino acids. The CDR3 DNA is TGTGCCAGCAGGGCAGGGCTGGAAAAACTGTTTTTT. Protein sequence: CASRAGLEKLFF.

The chain couples TRBV3-1 (or the pseudogene TRBV3-2) to TRBJ2-7, with 9 bases matching TRBD2. The CDR3 runs 17 residues. V trimming: 2 bases; J trimming: 2 bases; junction bases outside the gene matches: 10. Germline assignment: CDR1 LGHDT and CDR2 YNNKEL (reference sequence). The CDR3 DNA reads as TGTGCCAGCAGCCAACCCCGTGGTAGCGGGAGACCCTACGAGCAGTACTTC. Translation: CASSQPRGSGRPYEQYF.

The chain combines TRBV7-3 with TRBJ2-7; TRBD2 might be the D (6 bases). Germline-derived CDR1 and CDR2 are SGHTA and FQGTGA. This CDR3 is built from 13 residues. V lost 5 bases and J lost 3, with 11 bases in between. CDR3 loop: CASSPRGGYEQYF. The CDR3 nucleotides are TGTGCCAGCAGCCCGCGGGGCGGCTACGAGCAGTACTTC. The full variable domain, its missing parts supplied by reference TRBV7-3 and TRBJ2-7, is GAGVSQTPSNKVTEKGKYVELRCDPISGHTALYWYRQSLGQGPEFLIYFQGTGAADDSGLPNDRFFAVRPEGSVSTLKIQRTERGDSAVYLCASSPRGGYEQYFGPGTRLTVT.

The chain links TRBV29-1 to TRBJ2-5, with a possible D match to TRBD1 (6 bases). Germline lookup yields CDR1 SQVTM and CDR2 ANQGSEA. There are 13 residues in the CDR3. V was clipped by 1 base and J by 1 base, with 7 bases between them. DNA of the CDR3: TGCAGCGTTGAAGGGGACACCCAAGAGACCCAGTACTTC. It translates to CSVEGDTQETQYF.

The rearrangement links TRBV11-2 to TRBJ1-2, with 7 bases fitting TRBD1. V shed 5 bases, J shed 4 bases, and the junction held 4 bases outside the gene matches. This CDR3 spans 13 amino acids. Germline CDR1 is SGHAT and CDR2 is FQNNGV. This chain's CDR3 is CASSRDSFYGYTF. DNA of the CDR3: TGTGCCAGCAGCCGGGACAGCTTCTATGGCTACACCTTC.

This sequence joins TRBV6-6 and TRBJ1-1, with TRBD1 matching 9 bases. V lost 6 bases to trimming and J lost 5 bases; unmatched junction nucleotides: 4. The CDR3 consists of 13 residues. CDR1 and CDR2 from the germline V gene are MNHNY and SVGAGI (reference sequence). CDR3 protein: CASRRDRGTEAFF. The CDR3 nucleotides are TGTGCCAGCAGACGTGACAGGGGGACTGAAGCTTTCTTT.

This sequence joins TRBV9 and TRBJ2-2, with a tentative D call TRBD1 (7 bases). Germline assignment: CDR1 SGDLS and CDR2 YYNGEE. CDR3 length: 15 residues. The ends were cut back, 4 bases at V and 6 bases at J, with 16 bases in the middle. The CDR3, as DNA: TGTGCCAGCAGCTCCAAAGACAGGGAGGCCGGGGAGCTGTTTTTT. Protein sequence: CASSSKDREAGELFF.

The chain joins TRBV11-3 to TRBJ2-3; 14 nucleotides line up with TRBD2. Germline assignment: CDR1 SGHNT and CDR2 YENEEA. The CDR3 contains 17 residues. The J segment lost 3 bases and the V segment lost 5 bases, leaving 7 bases of the junction unmatched. The CDR3 here is CASSPGLAGGQTDTQYF. Here the CDR3 DNA reads TGTGCCAGCAGCCCAGGACTAGCGGGAGGTCAGACAGATACGCAGTATTTT.